These T cell receptor beta chains were read from a single sample in a study of CD8 T cells in ankylosing spondylitis. TCRdb fed the 5' RACE reads into MiXCR, producing one record per CDR3 protein. This sample has around 99,000 distinct CDR3 sequences, with about 9.1% found just once. Input material: blood, either unsorted or a sorted T cell fraction (not recorded which). The receptors were gathered from a male donor with ankylosing spondylitis or in good health (not recorded which). The CDR3 runs from the conserved cysteine through the conserved F or W. Fields, in order: J gene, V gene, clone size, D gene, CDR3 DNA, CDR3 protein. D genes are given only for firm matches. The size field is filled for only some rows; it gives once, few, many or a size class.

J gene: TRBJ2-1
V gene: TRBV11-2
clone size: many
D gene: NA
CDR3 DNA: TGTGCCAGCAGCTTAATTCCCACTGTGGGTGAGCAGTTCTTC
CDR3 protein: CASSLIPTVGEQFF

J gene: TRBJ2-1
V gene: TRBV21-1
clone size: many
D gene: NA
CDR3 DNA: TGTGCCAGCAGCAAGGGAGACAGGGCGCCCTACAATGAGCAGTTCTTC
CDR3 protein: CASSKGDRAPYNEQFF

J gene: TRBJ2-5
V gene: TRBV12-3/TRBV12-4
clone size: many
D gene: NA
CDR3 DNA: TGTGCCAGCAGTCCAGGCGGGACGGCAAAAAATCGAGACCAGTACTTC
CDR3 protein: CASSPGGTAKNRDQYF

J gene: TRBJ2-1
V gene: TRBV5-6
clone size: many
D gene: NA
CDR3 DNA: TGTGCCAGCAGCGGCTCTAGCGAGTACAATGAGCAGTTCTTC
CDR3 protein: CASSGSSEYNEQFF

J gene: TRBJ2-2
V gene: TRBV12-3/TRBV12-4
clone size: many
D gene: NA
CDR3 DNA: TGTGCCAGCAGTTTAGCCGCCTGGAACATAGACCTCACCGGGGAGCTGTTTTTT
CDR3 protein: CASSLAAWNIDLTGELFF

J gene: TRBJ1-4
V gene: TRBV20-1
clone size: many
D gene: NA
CDR3 DNA: TGCAGTGCTAGTCCAGGGCTGTTTTTT
CDR3 protein: CSASPGLFF

J gene: TRBJ2-5
V gene: TRBV27
clone size: many
D gene: NA
CDR3 DNA: TGTGCCAGCAGTGCCGTAGTAGGAGAGACCCAGTACTTC
CDR3 protein: CASSAVVGETQYF

J gene: TRBJ1-2
V gene: TRBV6-1
clone size: many
D gene: NA
CDR3 DNA: TGTGCCAGCATTAAGCCAACCGGGACCTCCTATGGCTACACCTTC
CDR3 protein: CASIKPTGTSYGYTF

J gene: TRBJ2-3
V gene: TRBV5-6
clone size: many
D gene: TRBD2
CDR3 DNA: TGTGCCAGCAGTTCCGGGACTAGCGTCCTCCGGGGCACAGATACGCAGTATTTT
CDR3 protein: CASSSGTSVLRGTDTQYF

J gene: TRBJ1-5
V gene: TRBV20-1
clone size: many
D gene: NA
CDR3 DNA: TGCAGTGCTACTTCCACCGGGACACTGCCTTTTAGCAATCAGCCCCAGCATTTT
CDR3 protein: CSATSTGTLPFSNQPQHF

J gene: TRBJ2-5
V gene: TRBV12-3/TRBV12-4
clone size: few
D gene: NA
CDR3 DNA: TGTGCCAGCAGTTTCAAGGGAGAGACCCAGTACTTC
CDR3 protein: CASSFKGETQYF

J gene: TRBJ2-7
V gene: TRBV5-4
clone size: many
D gene: NA
CDR3 DNA: TGTGCCAGCAGCTTGGGACTCGGGGCCTACGAGCAGTACTTC
CDR3 protein: CASSLGLGAYEQYF

J gene: TRBJ2-3
V gene: TRBV5-5
clone size: many
D gene: NA
CDR3 DNA: TGTGCCAGCAGCTTGGGCGGGTACACAGATACGCAGTATTTT
CDR3 protein: CASSLGGYTDTQYF

J gene: TRBJ2-7
V gene: TRBV12-3/TRBV12-4
clone size: many
D gene: NA
CDR3 DNA: TGTGCCAGCACCGCCGGTAACCCCTACGAGCAGTACTTC
CDR3 protein: CASTAGNPYEQYF

J gene: TRBJ2-1
V gene: TRBV7-1
clone size: NA
D gene: TRBD2
CDR3 DNA: TGTGCCAGCAGCTCACTAGCGGGGGCCTACAATGAGCAGTTCTTC
CDR3 protein: CASSSLAGAYNEQFF

J gene: TRBJ1-6
V gene: TRBV7-2
clone size: NA
D gene: NA
CDR3 DNA: TGTGCCAGCAGCAAAGAAAGGGATGAGGGTTCACCCCTCCACTTT
CDR3 protein: CASSKERDEGSPLHF

J gene: TRBJ2-2
V gene: TRBV3-1
clone size: many
D gene: NA
CDR3 DNA: TGTGCCAGCAGCCAAGTGGGCGGGTCCGGGGAGCTGTTTTTT
CDR3 protein: CASSQVGGSGELFF

J gene: TRBJ2-1
V gene: TRBV7-3
clone size: NA
D gene: NA
CDR3 DNA: TGTGCCAGCAGCTTAAATCGGGCAGCTAGCCTCTCCGCCAATGAGCAGTTCTTC
CDR3 protein: CASSLNRAASLSANEQFF

J gene: TRBJ2-5
V gene: TRBV24-1
clone size: many
D gene: TRBD1
CDR3 DNA: TGTGCCACCAGTGATTCAGGGGGCTTAGGGGAGACCCAGTACTTC
CDR3 protein: CATSDSGGLGETQYF

J gene: TRBJ1-6
V gene: TRBV20-1
clone size: many
D gene: NA
CDR3 DNA: TGCAGTGCTAGAAGTGGGAATTCACCCCTCCACTTT
CDR3 protein: CSARSGNSPLHF

J gene: TRBJ2-7
V gene: TRBV9
clone size: many
D gene: NA
CDR3 DNA: TGTGCCAGCAGCGTAGACATCAAAGGTTACGAGCAGTACTTC
CDR3 protein: CASSVDIKGYEQYF

J gene: TRBJ2-6
V gene: TRBV19
clone size: NA
D gene: TRBD1
CDR3 DNA: TGTGCCAGTAGACAGGGGAGTAACTCTGGGGCCAACGTCCTGACTTTC
CDR3 protein: CASRQGSNSGANVLTF

J gene: TRBJ2-1
V gene: TRBV24-1
clone size: many
D gene: TRBD2
CDR3 DNA: TGTGCCACCAGTGATAAGCTAGCGGGGGGTATCTACAATGAGCAGTTCTTC
CDR3 protein: CATSDKLAGGIYNEQFF

J gene: TRBJ2-3
V gene: TRBV20-1
clone size: many
D gene: TRBD1
CDR3 DNA: TGCAGTGCACAGGGGACAGATACGCAGTATTTT
CDR3 protein: CSAQGTDTQYF

J gene: TRBJ2-3
V gene: TRBV20-1
clone size: many
D gene: NA
CDR3 DNA: TGCAGTGCTAGCGTATGGATCACAGATACGCAGTATTTT
CDR3 protein: CSASVWITDTQYF

J gene: TRBJ2-7
V gene: TRBV20-1
clone size: few
D gene: NA
CDR3 DNA: TGCAGTGCTGGACACCGGGATTTCTCCTACGAGCAGTACTTC
CDR3 protein: CSAGHRDFSYEQYF

J gene: TRBJ2-2
V gene: TRBV7-9
clone size: NA
D gene: TRBD1
CDR3 DNA: TGTGCCAGCAGCTTGCGTGCAGGGGGCCCCAACACCGGGGAGCTGTTTTTT
CDR3 protein: CASSLRAGGPNTGELFF

J gene: TRBJ1-1
V gene: TRBV6-6
clone size: few
D gene: NA
CDR3 DNA: TGTGCCAGCAGTTCCCCGAGGGAAGCTTTCTTT
CDR3 protein: CASSSPREAFF

J gene: TRBJ1-1
V gene: TRBV7-1
clone size: NA
D gene: NA
CDR3 DNA: TGTACCAGCCAAGCTCCAGGGGTGCTCGAAGCTTTCTTT
CDR3 protein: CTSQAPGVLEAFF

J gene: TRBJ1-2
V gene: TRBV4-2
clone size: many
D gene: NA
CDR3 DNA: TGTGCCAGCAGCCAAGATCGGGCAGGGGATAACCGTAACTATGGCTACACCTTC
CDR3 protein: CASSQDRAGDNRNYGYTF

J gene: TRBJ1-3
V gene: TRBV29-1
clone size: many
D gene: NA
CDR3 DNA: TGCAGCGTCGGAGGCGACTCTGGAAACACCATATATTTT
CDR3 protein: CSVGGDSGNTIYF